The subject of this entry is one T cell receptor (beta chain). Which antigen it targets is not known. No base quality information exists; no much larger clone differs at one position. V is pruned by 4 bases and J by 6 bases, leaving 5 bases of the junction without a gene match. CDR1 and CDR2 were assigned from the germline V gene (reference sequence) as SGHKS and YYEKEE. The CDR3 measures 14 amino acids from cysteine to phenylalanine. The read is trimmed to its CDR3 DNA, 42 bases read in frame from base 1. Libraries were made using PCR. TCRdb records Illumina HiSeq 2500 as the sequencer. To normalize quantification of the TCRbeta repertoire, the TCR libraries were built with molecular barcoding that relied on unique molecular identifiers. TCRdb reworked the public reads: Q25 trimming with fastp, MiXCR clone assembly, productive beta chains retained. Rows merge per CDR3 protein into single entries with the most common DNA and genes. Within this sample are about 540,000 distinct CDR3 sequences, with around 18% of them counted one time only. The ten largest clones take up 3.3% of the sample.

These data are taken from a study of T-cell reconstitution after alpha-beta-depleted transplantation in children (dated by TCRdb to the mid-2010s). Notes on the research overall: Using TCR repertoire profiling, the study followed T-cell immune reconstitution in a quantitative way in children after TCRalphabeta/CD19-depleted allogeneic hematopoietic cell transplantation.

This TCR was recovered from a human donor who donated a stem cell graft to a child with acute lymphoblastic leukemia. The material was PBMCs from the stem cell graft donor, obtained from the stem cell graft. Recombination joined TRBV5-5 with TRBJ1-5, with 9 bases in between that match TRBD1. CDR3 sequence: CASSRQGVGQPQHF. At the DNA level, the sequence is TGTGCCAGCAGCCGACAGGGGGTGGGTCAGCCCCAGCATTTT.